This T cell receptor beta chain is drawn from a study of T-cell reconstitution after alpha-beta-depleted transplantation in children. This clonotype has just a few counts. Per germline, CDR1 SGHTA and CDR2 FQGNSA. This CDR3 spans 14 amino acids. V shed 1 base and J shed 4 bases, with 8 bases lying between them. Preparation of the TCRbeta library involved a method that used unique molecular identifiers. TCRdb itself ran the PCR reads through MiXCR, one entry per CDR3 protein. Here the sample spans 200,000 to 300,000 distinct CDR3 sequences, about 12% being singletons. The TCR originated in a human donor who donated a stem cell graft to a child with acute lymphoblastic leukemia. This chain links TRBV7-2 with TRBJ2-1; a weak D match, TRBD1 (6 bases). Sequences were derived from PBMCs from the stem cell graft donor, sampled from the stem cell graft. CDR3: CASSLVQGYNEQFF. The CDR3, as DNA: TGTGCCAGCAGCTTAGTACAGGGATACAATGAGCAGTTCTTC.